This TCR beta chain was sequenced for a study of shared clonotypes between healthy human individuals. The CDR3 loop spans 16 amino acids. Germline lookup yields CDR1 SGHRS and CDR2 YFSETQ. V lost 0 bases to trimming and J lost 3 bases; unmatched junction nucleotides: 9. Assay used: immunoSEQ multiplex PCR; TCRdb lists only in-frame clones, some missing. Of hundreds of thousands of clones in the sample, about two thirds were seen once. The rearrangement links TRBV5-1 to TRBJ2-7; 7 bases are a match to TRBD2. What was sequenced was memory CD4+ T cells sorted from blood. The subset denotes: CD45RA-negative fraction. This receptor was taken from a young woman in good health. The CDR3 coding sequence is TGCGCCAGCAGCTTGGGATCTGCTGGCGGGAGCTACGAGCAGTACTTC. Protein sequence: CASSLGSAGGSYEQYF.